A selection of T cell receptor beta chains follows, all from one sample in a study of PD-1 blockade in mismatch repair-deficient tumors. Clones were sequenced by immunoSEQ multiplex PCR, and TCRdb holds only the in-frame ones, with some missing. The sample consists of over 20,000 clones, approximately 83% of them appearing once. Sequencing used peripheral blood, obtained 12 weeks after starting pembrolizumab. Receptor source: an adult with mismatch repair-deficient cancer. Each CDR3 is given with its conserved first and last residue. Each record gives: clone size, J gene, CDR3 length, V gene, D gene, CDR3 protein, CDR3 DNA. D genes are given only for firm matches. Some rows have no size entry. The others give once, few or many, or a class for an expanded clone.

>.|TRBJ1-1|14|TRBV19|.
CASSILGGNTEAFF
TGTGCCAGTAGTATCCTCGGAGGGAACACTGAAGCTTTCTTT
>medium-sized|TRBJ2-2|14|TRBV19|.
CASSMFLHTGELFF
TGTGCCAGTAGTATGTTCCTTCACACCGGGGAGCTGTTTTTT
>.|TRBJ2-1|18|TRBV7-8|TRBD2
CASSLTGPSGTLYNEQFF
TGTGCCAGCAGCTTAACGGGACCCAGCGGGACCCTCTACAATGAGCAGTTCTTC
>.|TRBJ1-1|13|TRBV30|.
CAWSPNGDTEAFF
TGTGCCTGGAGTCCCAACGGGGACACTGAAGCTTTCTTT
>.|TRBJ2-5|14|TRBV10-1|.
CASIFRGGVETQYF
TGCGCCAGCATATTCAGGGGAGGCGTGGAGACCCAGTACTTC
>.|TRBJ1-1|14|TRBV29-1|.
CSVKRDQGDTEAFF
TGCAGCGTCAAGCGGGACCAAGGAGACACTGAAGCTTTCTTT
>.|TRBJ2-7|15|TRBV9|TRBD2
CASSDGLAGVGEQYF
TGTGCCAGCAGCGACGGACTAGCGGGAGTGGGCGAGCAGTACTTC
>.|TRBJ2-7|14|TRBV6-5|TRBD2
CASSIAGENYEQYF
TGTGCCAGCAGTATAGCGGGAGAGAACTACGAGCAGTACTTC
>.|TRBJ2-5|14|TRBV6-1|TRBD1
CASSEQGVGKTQYF
TGTGCCAGCAGTGAACAGGGGGTCGGGAAGACCCAGTACTTC
>.|TRBJ2-7|15|TRBV14|.
CASSARAGHPYEQYF
TGTGCCAGCAGCGCAAGGGCAGGGCACCCCTACGAGCAGTACTTC
>.|TRBJ2-6|15|TRBV4-2|.
CASSQDVDGANVLTF
TGTGCCAGCAGCCAAGATGTTGATGGGGCCAACGTCCTGACTTTC
>.|TRBJ2-1|16|TRBV30|TRBD2
CAWISGSASSYNEQFF
TGTGCCTGGATAAGCGGGAGCGCTAGCTCCTACAATGAGCAGTTCTTC
>.|TRBJ2-1|15|TRBV4-1|.
CASSQDRRGMNEQFF
TGCGCCAGCAGCCAAGATCGCAGAGGTATGAATGAGCAGTTCTTC
>.|TRBJ2-7|14|TRBV29-1|TRBD1
CSVKPGQGSYEQYF
TGCAGCGTCAAACCGGGACAGGGCTCCTACGAGCAGTACTTC
>once|TRBJ2-1|15|TRBV5-6|TRBD2
CASSFGTSDYNEQFF
TGTGCCAGCAGCTTTGGGACTAGCGATTACAATGAGCAGTTCTTC
>.|TRBJ2-1|15|TRBV6-4|TRBD2
CASSASGHSYNEQFF
TGTGCCAGCAGTGCTAGCGGACACTCCTACAATGAGCAGTTCTTC
>once|TRBJ2-5|16|TRBV19|TRBD2
CASRTSLAGGEETQYF
TGTGCCAGTAGAACCTCACTAGCGGGAGGGGAGGAGACCCAGTACTTC
>few|TRBJ2-7|16|TRBV7-9|TRBD1
CASSLGLGTGAYEQYF
TGTGCCAGCAGCTTAGGCCTCGGGACAGGGGCCTACGAGCAGTACTTC
>once|TRBJ1-1|13|TRBV6-1|.
CASSPTENTEAFF
TGTGCCAGCAGCCCCACAGAGAACACTGAAGCTTTCTTT
>few|TRBJ2-5|13|TRBV4-1|.
CASSQYGIETQYF
TGCGCCAGCAGCCAATACGGGATCGAGACCCAGTACTTC
>.|TRBJ2-4|16|TRBV7-9|.
CASSLELDGAKNIQYF
TGTGCCAGCAGCTTAGAACTCGACGGAGCCAAAAACATTCAGTACTTC
>.|TRBJ2-2|14|TRBV7-2|.
CASSPVTNTGELFF
TGTGCCAGCAGCCCAGTCACAAACACCGGGGAGCTGTTTTTT
>.|TRBJ2-6|16|TRBV28|TRBD1
CASSVRQGSGANVLTF
TGTGCCAGCAGCGTCAGACAGGGCTCTGGGGCCAACGTCCTGACTTTC
>.|TRBJ2-7|13|TRBV11-2|.
CASSLSGSYEQYF
TGTGCCAGCAGCTTATCGGGTTCCTACGAGCAGTACTTC
>.|TRBJ1-2|14|TRBV9|.
CASSGPLVVDGYTF
TGTGCCAGCAGCGGGCCTCTCGTTGTCGACGGCTACACCTTC
>.|TRBJ1-3|15|TRBV30|.
CAWSVHGSSGNTIYF
TGTGCCTGGAGTGTACATGGTTCTTCTGGAAACACCATATATTTT
>few|TRBJ2-7|16|TRBV10-3|TRBD1
CAISDPSGQGDYEQYF
TGTGCCATCAGTGACCCCTCAGGGCAGGGGGACTACGAGCAGTACTTC
>.|TRBJ1-4|15|TRBV16|.
CASSQSRLGNEKLFF
TGTGCCAGCAGCCAATCGAGGTTGGGTAATGAAAAACTGTTTTTT
>.|TRBJ2-5|13|TRBV27|TRBD1
CASRGQGAKTQYF
TGTGCCAGCAGGGGACAGGGGGCGAAGACCCAGTACTTC
>.|TRBJ2-1|15|TRBV4-1|TRBD2
CASSTGLAGGGEQFF
TGCGCCAGCAGCACGGGACTAGCGGGAGGAGGTGAGCAGTTCTTC
>.|TRBJ1-1|13|TRBV29-1|TRBD1
CSAKRQGKTEAFF
TGCAGCGCCAAGAGACAGGGAAAAACTGAAGCTTTCTTT
>.|TRBJ2-7|17|TRBV4-1|TRBD2
CASSQGVWTGGFYEQYF
TGCGCCAGCAGCCAAGGGGTTTGGACGGGAGGTTTCTACGAGCAGTACTTC
>.|TRBJ2-7|13|TRBV2|.
CASSEGPGYEQYF
TGTGCCAGCAGTGAGGGCCCGGGCTACGAGCAGTACTTC
>few|TRBJ1-2|15|TRBV9|.
CASSVDLGQGYGYTF
TGTGCCAGCAGCGTAGACCTGGGGCAGGGCTATGGCTACACCTTC
>.|TRBJ2-5|13|TRBV6-6|.
CASSYGGQETQYF
TGTGCCAGCAGTTACGGAGGGCAAGAGACCCAGTACTTC
>.|TRBJ1-4|15|TRBV11-3|TRBD1
CASSFRTGGNEKLFF
TGTGCCAGCAGCTTCCGGACAGGGGGCAATGAAAAACTGTTTTTT
>.|TRBJ2-3|13|TRBV29-1|TRBD1
CSVARGSTDTQYF
TGCAGCGTTGCCAGGGGGAGCACAGATACGCAGTATTTT
>.|TRBJ2-7|16|TRBV10-3|TRBD2
CAISDRTSEGRWEQYF
TGTGCCATCAGTGACAGGACTAGCGAAGGAAGGTGGGAGCAGTACTTC
>.|TRBJ2-7|13|TRBV4-3|TRBD1
CASSQTGADEQYF
TGCGCCAGCAGCCAAACAGGGGCGGACGAGCAGTACTTC
>.|TRBJ1-4|13|TRBV19|TRBD1
CASSMGQNEKLFF
TGTGCCAGTAGTATGGGACAGAATGAAAAACTGTTTTTT
>.|TRBJ1-2|11|TRBV30|.
CAWKPEDGYTF
TGTGCCTGGAAGCCAGAGGATGGCTACACCTTC
>.|TRBJ2-5|16|TRBV5-4|TRBD1
CASSLNSGTGSETQYF
TGTGCCAGCAGCTTGAACTCCGGGACAGGGTCAGAGACCCAGTACTTC
>.|TRBJ1-1|16|TRBV11-2|.
CASSLRNSEMNTEAFF
TGTGCCAGCAGCTTGAGGAACAGTGAGATGAACACTGAAGCTTTCTTT
>.|TRBJ2-1|15|TRBV27|.
CASRPGITSYNEQFF
TGTGCCAGCAGGCCCGGGATCACCTCCTACAATGAGCAGTTCTTC
>once|TRBJ1-1|15|TRBV6-5|.
CASSPTAALGTEAFF
TGTGCCAGCAGCCCCACCGCCGCCCTCGGGACTGAAGCTTTCTTT
>once|TRBJ1-1|14|TRBV5-1|.
CASSLGGGGTEAFF
TGCGCCAGCAGCTTGGGAGGGGGAGGGACTGAAGCTTTCTTT
>.|TRBJ2-1|16|TRBV29-1|TRBD2
CSVEDPRSGRASEQFF
TGCAGCGTTGAAGATCCACGTAGCGGGAGGGCTAGTGAGCAGTTCTTC
>.|TRBJ2-3|14|TRBV5-1|TRBD2
CASSWLAGADTQYF
TGCGCCAGCAGCTGGCTAGCGGGAGCAGATACGCAGTATTTT
>.|TRBJ2-2|15|TRBV7-9|TRBD2
CASSLDLRESGELFF
TGTGCCAGCAGCTTAGACTTGCGGGAGAGCGGGGAGCTGTTTTTT
>.|TRBJ2-1|13|TRBV6-1|TRBD2
CASSDTWRGVTFF
TGTGCCAGCAGTGACACCTGGCGGGGGGTAACGTTCTTC
>.|TRBJ2-7|15|TRBV6-6|.
CASSYSAGTSYEQYF
TGTGCCAGCAGTTACTCGGCCGGGACATCCTACGAGCAGTACTTC
>medium-sized|TRBJ2-7|13|TRBV27|.
CASSPRTEREQYF
TGTGCCAGCAGTCCCAGGACAGAAAGGGAGCAGTACTTC
>.|TRBJ1-5|14|TRBV6-1|.
CASRFVNSNQPQHF
TGTGCCAGCAGGTTTGTGAACAGCAATCAGCCCCAGCATTTT